This is a list of T cell receptor beta chains from one sample in a study of siplizumab effects on memory and regulatory T cells. The assay was immunoSEQ multiplex PCR, and TCRdb's table has in-frame clones only and misses some. This table has more than 85,000 clones, 85% to 95% appearing once. What was sequenced was CD4+ T cells sorted from blood. These receptor sequences come from a human donor in good health. Both conserved end residues are part of each CDR3. A D gene is named only where the DNA matches it firmly. Rows may omit the clone size; those that give it use once, few, many or a size class.

CDR3 length: 14; clone size: once; V gene: TRBV9; D gene: -; J gene: TRBJ1-6; CDR3 protein: CASSVVGRNSPLHF; CDR3 DNA: TGTGCCAGCAGCGTAGTGGGACGAAATTCACCCCTCCACTTT
CDR3 length: 14; clone size: -; V gene: TRBV12-5; D gene: TRBD1; J gene: TRBJ2-1; CDR3 protein: CASGLETGLHEQFF; CDR3 DNA: TGTGCTAGTGGTTTGGAGACAGGGCTACATGAGCAGTTCTTC
CDR3 length: 17; clone size: -; V gene: TRBV21-1; D gene: -; J gene: TRBJ2-7; CDR3 protein: CASHLGVFRGRAREQYF; CDR3 DNA: TGTGCCAGCCACCTCGGAGTGTTCCGGGGGAGGGCCAGGGAGCAGTACTTC
CDR3 length: 14; clone size: -; V gene: TRBV2; D gene: TRBD1; J gene: TRBJ1-4; CDR3 protein: CASRTGGGDEKLFF; CDR3 DNA: TGTGCCAGCAGGACAGGGGGCGGGGATGAAAAACTGTTTTTT
CDR3 length: 14; clone size: -; V gene: TRBV10-3; D gene: -; J gene: TRBJ1-1; CDR3 protein: CAIKTGTMNTEAFF; CDR3 DNA: TGTGCCATCAAGACAGGAACGATGAACACTGAAGCTTTCTTT
CDR3 length: 11; clone size: -; V gene: TRBV25-1; D gene: -; J gene: TRBJ2-7; CDR3 protein: CASVMNYEQYF; CDR3 DNA: TGTGCCAGCGTCATGAACTACGAGCAGTACTTC
CDR3 length: 15; clone size: once; V gene: TRBV30; D gene: TRBD1; J gene: TRBJ2-7; CDR3 protein: CAWSAGTGGRYEQYF; CDR3 DNA: TGTGCCTGGAGTGCGGGGACAGGGGGCCGTTACGAGCAGTACTTC
CDR3 length: 15; clone size: -; V gene: TRBV4-1; D gene: -; J gene: TRBJ1-2; CDR3 protein: CASSHTGPLNYGYTF; CDR3 DNA: TGCGCCAGCAGCCATACAGGACCGCTTAACTATGGCTACACCTTC
CDR3 length: 18; clone size: -; V gene: TRBV4-2; D gene: TRBD2; J gene: TRBJ2-5; CDR3 protein: CASSRSSGRPSGQETQYF; CDR3 DNA: TGTGCCAGCAGCCGATCTAGCGGGAGGCCTAGCGGGCAAGAGACCCAGTACTTC
CDR3 length: 16; clone size: -; V gene: TRBV9; D gene: TRBD2; J gene: TRBJ2-1; CDR3 protein: CASSVGPSGRDNEQFF; CDR3 DNA: TGTGCCAGCAGCGTAGGTCCTAGCGGGAGAGACAATGAGCAGTTCTTC
CDR3 length: 13; clone size: -; V gene: TRBV9; D gene: -; J gene: TRBJ1-2; CDR3 protein: CASSVREAYGYTF; CDR3 DNA: TGTGCCAGCAGCGTCAGGGAGGCCTATGGCTACACCTTC
CDR3 length: 16; clone size: -; V gene: TRBV7-2; D gene: -; J gene: TRBJ2-1; CDR3 protein: CASSLASGGTYNEQFF; CDR3 DNA: TGTGCCAGCAGCTTAGCTTCCGGGGGAACTTACAATGAGCAGTTCTTC
CDR3 length: 13; clone size: -; V gene: TRBV6-5; D gene: -; J gene: TRBJ1-5; CDR3 protein: CASQFGVGQPQHF; CDR3 DNA: TGTGCCAGCCAGTTTGGAGTTGGGCAGCCCCAGCATTTT
CDR3 length: 14; clone size: once; V gene: TRBV7-2; D gene: TRBD1; J gene: TRBJ1-5; CDR3 protein: CASSTQGAGQPQHF; CDR3 DNA: TGTGCCAGCAGCACACAGGGGGCTGGGCAGCCCCAGCATTTT
CDR3 length: 15; clone size: -; V gene: TRBV4-2; D gene: -; J gene: TRBJ2-1; CDR3 protein: CASSQEGTTYNEQFF; CDR3 DNA: TGTGCCAGCAGCCAAGAGGGGACGACCTACAATGAGCAGTTCTTC
CDR3 length: 14; clone size: -; V gene: TRBV4-3; D gene: -; J gene: TRBJ2-2; CDR3 protein: CASSPLINTGELFF; CDR3 DNA: TGCGCCAGCAGCCCGTTGATAAACACCGGGGAGCTGTTTTTT
CDR3 length: 15; clone size: -; V gene: TRBV5-1; D gene: TRBD1; J gene: TRBJ2-2; CDR3 protein: CASSFSGQLTGELFF; CDR3 DNA: TGCGCCAGCAGCTTCTCGGGACAGCTAACCGGGGAGCTGTTTTTT
CDR3 length: 14; clone size: -; V gene: TRBV6-5; D gene: -; J gene: TRBJ2-2; CDR3 protein: CASSSGQNTGELFF; CDR3 DNA: TGTGCCAGCAGTAGCGGACAGAACACCGGGGAGCTGTTTTTT
CDR3 length: 17; clone size: -; V gene: TRBV6-1; D gene: TRBD1; J gene: TRBJ2-2; CDR3 protein: CASSVHRDRVIRGELFF; CDR3 DNA: TGTGCCAGCAGTGTCCATCGGGACAGGGTTATTCGCGGGGAGCTGTTTTTT
CDR3 length: 11; clone size: -; V gene: TRBV5-1; D gene: -; J gene: TRBJ2-3; CDR3 protein: CASSRADTQYF; CDR3 DNA: TGCGCCAGCAGTCGTGCTGATACGCAGTATTTT
CDR3 length: 12; clone size: few; V gene: TRBV29-1; D gene: TRBD1; J gene: TRBJ1-1; CDR3 protein: CSVRDRGQGAFF; CDR3 DNA: TGCAGCGTCCGGGACAGGGGGCAAGGAGCTTTCTTT
CDR3 length: 15; clone size: -; V gene: TRBV19; D gene: -; J gene: TRBJ2-2; CDR3 protein: CASRKGVVTTGELFF; CDR3 DNA: TGTGCCAGTAGAAAAGGTGTGGTTACCACCGGGGAGCTGTTTTTT
CDR3 length: 16; clone size: -; V gene: TRBV6-1; D gene: -; J gene: TRBJ1-5; CDR3 protein: CASSEALGTHSQPQHF; CDR3 DNA: TGTGCCAGCAGTGAAGCGCTCGGGACCCACAGTCAGCCCCAGCATTTT
CDR3 length: 14; clone size: -; V gene: TRBV6-6; D gene: -; J gene: TRBJ2-7; CDR3 protein: CASSFDSTFYEQYF; CDR3 DNA: TGTGCCAGCAGTTTTGACAGTACATTCTACGAGCAGTACTTC
CDR3 length: 13; clone size: -; V gene: TRBV6-5; D gene: -; J gene: TRBJ2-7; CDR3 protein: CASSYVEASEQYF; CDR3 DNA: TGTGCCAGCAGTTACGTAGAGGCTAGCGAGCAGTACTTC
CDR3 length: 13; clone size: -; V gene: TRBV21-1; D gene: -; J gene: TRBJ1-2; CDR3 protein: CANFLKGVVRYTF; CDR3 DNA: TGTGCCAACTTCTTGAAGGGGGTAGTACGCTACACCTTC
CDR3 length: 15; clone size: -; V gene: TRBV11-2; D gene: TRBD2; J gene: TRBJ2-2; CDR3 protein: CASSPTSGGAGELFF; CDR3 DNA: TGTGCCAGCAGCCCAACTAGCGGGGGGGCCGGGGAGCTGTTTTTT
CDR3 length: 13; clone size: -; V gene: TRBV5-1; D gene: -; J gene: TRBJ2-2; CDR3 protein: CASSLAPTGELFF; CDR3 DNA: TGCGCCAGCAGCTTGGCCCCCACCGGGGAGCTGTTTTTT
CDR3 length: 10; clone size: once; V gene: TRBV30; D gene: -; J gene: TRBJ1-3; CDR3 protein: CAWSGNTIYF; CDR3 DNA: TGTGCCTGGAGTGGAAACACCATATATTTT
CDR3 length: 15; clone size: -; V gene: TRBV9; D gene: -; J gene: TRBJ1-3; CDR3 protein: CASSVEGSSGNTIYF; CDR3 DNA: TGTGCCAGCAGCGTAGAGGGATCATCAGGAAACACCATATATTTT
CDR3 length: 21; clone size: -; V gene: TRBV13; D gene: TRBD2; J gene: TRBJ2-1; CDR3 protein: CASSPGQPGLAGGTFWNEQFF; CDR3 DNA: TGTGCCAGCAGCCCCGGACAGCCGGGACTAGCGGGGGGTACCTTTTGGAATGAGCAGTTCTTC
CDR3 length: 14; clone size: few; V gene: TRBV6-5; D gene: -; J gene: TRBJ1-5; CDR3 protein: CASSLRGVNQPQHF; CDR3 DNA: TGTGCCAGCAGTCTCAGGGGAGTTAATCAGCCCCAGCATTTT
CDR3 length: 16; clone size: -; V gene: TRBV2; D gene: -; J gene: TRBJ1-2; CDR3 protein: CASSLAGTPVGYGYTF; CDR3 DNA: TGTGCCAGCAGCTTAGCTGGGACCCCGGTCGGATATGGCTACACCTTC
CDR3 length: 13; clone size: -; V gene: TRBV6-5; D gene: -; J gene: TRBJ1-2; CDR3 protein: CASSYTDTRGYTF; CDR3 DNA: TGTGCCAGCAGTTACACAGACACCCGTGGCTACACCTTC
CDR3 length: 14; clone size: -; V gene: TRBV6-5; D gene: -; J gene: TRBJ1-1; CDR3 protein: CASSPDSRNTEAFF; CDR3 DNA: TGTGCCAGCAGTCCGGACAGCCGGAACACTGAAGCTTTCTTT
CDR3 length: 16; clone size: -; V gene: TRBV10-3; D gene: -; J gene: TRBJ1-2; CDR3 protein: CAISEQGVGGDYGYTF; CDR3 DNA: TGTGCCATCAGTGAGCAAGGCGTCGGGGGGGACTATGGCTACACCTTC
CDR3 length: 15; clone size: -; V gene: TRBV6-6; D gene: TRBD2; J gene: TRBJ2-1; CDR3 protein: CASTPAVVAGVSAFF; CDR3 DNA: TGTGCCAGCACCCCAGCGGTGGTAGCGGGGGTGTCCGCGTTCTTC
CDR3 length: 16; clone size: -; V gene: TRBV2; D gene: -; J gene: TRBJ1-2; CDR3 protein: CASSTTTAGLAYGYTF; CDR3 DNA: TGTGCCAGCAGTACTACAACGGCAGGACTTGCCTATGGCTACACCTTC
CDR3 length: 15; clone size: -; V gene: TRBV5-4; D gene: TRBD1; J gene: TRBJ2-5; CDR3 protein: CASSSRTGAGETQYF; CDR3 DNA: TGTGCCAGCAGCTCCAGGACAGGGGCTGGAGAGACCCAGTACTTC
CDR3 length: 14; clone size: -; V gene: TRBV9; D gene: -; J gene: TRBJ1-2; CDR3 protein: CASSVDQGNYGYTF; CDR3 DNA: TGTGCCAGCAGCGTAGACCAGGGGAACTATGGCTACACCTTC
CDR3 length: 14; clone size: -; V gene: TRBV11-3; D gene: TRBD1; J gene: TRBJ2-2; CDR3 protein: CASSQDRGTGELFF; CDR3 DNA: TGTGCCAGCAGCCAGGACAGGGGAACCGGGGAGCTGTTTTTT
CDR3 length: 13; clone size: -; V gene: TRBV5-1; D gene: -; J gene: TRBJ1-1; CDR3 protein: CASSLEGKADTFF; CDR3 DNA: TGCGCCAGCAGCTTGGAAGGGAAGGCGGACACTTTCTTT
CDR3 length: 14; clone size: -; V gene: TRBV5-1; D gene: TRBD1; J gene: TRBJ2-5; CDR3 protein: CASSKGQIQETQYF; CDR3 DNA: TGCGCCAGCAGCAAGGGACAGATCCAAGAGACCCAGTACTTC
CDR3 length: 16; clone size: -; V gene: TRBV5-6; D gene: -; J gene: TRBJ1-2; CDR3 protein: CASSLVGDRPGYGYTF; CDR3 DNA: TGTGCCAGCAGCTTGGTCGGGGACCGGCCTGGCTATGGCTACACCTTC
CDR3 length: 16; clone size: -; V gene: TRBV7-9; D gene: TRBD1; J gene: TRBJ1-3; CDR3 protein: CASSLKFGQVFDTIYF; CDR3 DNA: TGTGCCAGCAGCTTGAAATTTGGACAGGTGTTCGACACCATATATTTT
CDR3 length: 10; clone size: -; V gene: TRBV10-3; D gene: TRBD1; J gene: TRBJ2-7; CDR3 protein: CAVGQGEKYF; CDR3 DNA: TGTGCCGTAGGACAGGGTGAAAAGTACTTC
CDR3 length: 12; clone size: -; V gene: TRBV6-1; D gene: -; J gene: TRBJ2-3; CDR3 protein: CASRLQTDTQYF; CDR3 DNA: TGTGCCAGCAGATTACAGACAGATACGCAGTATTTT
CDR3 length: 14; clone size: many; V gene: TRBV19; D gene: -; J gene: TRBJ1-4; CDR3 protein: CASSTEGLREKLFF; CDR3 DNA: TGTGCCAGTAGTACGGAGGGGCTGCGGGAAAAACTGTTTTTT
CDR3 length: 17; clone size: -; V gene: TRBV7-8; D gene: TRBD2; J gene: TRBJ2-1; CDR3 protein: CASSLVPSGVPYNEQFF; CDR3 DNA: TGTGCCAGCAGCTTAGTCCCTAGCGGGGTCCCCTACAATGAGCAGTTCTTC
CDR3 length: 13; clone size: once; V gene: TRBV18; D gene: TRBD1; J gene: TRBJ1-1; CDR3 protein: CASSPNRGTEAFF; CDR3 DNA: TGTGCCAGCTCACCAAACAGGGGGACGGAAGCTTTCTTT